This TCR beta chain was identified in a study of cytomegalovirus exposure and HLA in healthy donors. The ends were cut back, 3 bases at V and 8 bases at J, with 10 bases in the middle. The CDR3 spans 12 residues. CDR1 and CDR2 (germline): MGHRA, YSYEKL. Findings and limits, study-wide: Most TCR sequences were uncommon, yet certain public TCRs appeared in many donors. Specificity of a few CMV-associated chains for CMV antigens was verified in vitro.

These donors were members of the roughly 110-subject validation cohort, a group separate from the approximately 670-subject first cohort. With regard to this clone: The antigen remains undetermined.

This table comes from immunoSEQ multiplex PCR, and its TCRdb copy is limited to in-frame clones, with some not included. The data show 200,000 or so clones, around nine tenths seen once. The sample taken for sequencing was PBMCs. The V call is TRBV4-1, the J call TRBJ1-1; tentatively, D is TRBD1 (5 bases). The receptor was derived from a woman under 30 in good health and CMV-seropositive. The CDR3 spells CASSHRVGEAFF. The CDR3 region has the DNA TGCGCCAGCAGCCACAGGGTCGGGGAAGCTTTCTTT.